These 25 T cell receptor delta chains share one sample of origin, sequenced in a study of gamma-delta T cells after stem cell transplantation. TCRdb re-identified clones in the RT-PCR reads via CATT. The table shows about 1,300 delta-chain clones, with just under 2% occurring only once. The sequenced sample consisted of gamma-delta T cells. Receptors were obtained from a human donor. It is not recorded whose cells these are; they may come from a transplant donor.

In the case of this clone: A far larger clone is one nucleotide away, so this likely arose from a read error. This sample also contains other DNA sequences that code for the same CDR3. The rearrangement links TRDV2 to TRDJ1, with 12 bases lining up with TRDD3. V lost 4 bases to trimming and J lost 0 bases; unmatched junction nucleotides: 17. CDR1 and CDR2 from the germline V gene are GEAIGNYY and EKD. The CDR3 sequence is 20 residues long. CDR3 amino acids: CACDPLGGLGDTLYTDKLIF. CDR3 coding DNA: TGTGCCTGTGATCCCCTGGGTGGACTGGGGGATACTCTGTACACCGATAAACTCATCTTT.

This clone was counted a few times. A far bigger clonotype differs at one base, so this is likely a read error. The J gene is TRDJ2, the V gene TRDV1, with D possibly being TRDD2 or TRDD3 (6 bases each). Germline-derived CDR1 and CDR2 are TSWWSYY and QGS. This CDR3 contains 25 residues. V shed 2 bases and J shed 1 base, with 38 bases lying between them. CDR3 in DNA: TGTGCTCTTGGGGAAAATCCTACTAAGACTGACCTAATTCTAGGATACCGCCTTTTGACAGCACAACTCTTCTTT. This gives the protein CALGENPTKTDLILGYRLLTAQLFF.

With respect to this clone: With a far larger clone one base away, a read error is the likely cause. The rearrangement links TRDV1 to TRDJ1; 11 positions match TRDD3. J lost 0 bases, V lost 4 bases, and 28 bases had no gene match. There are 24 residues in the CDR3. The germline V gene encodes CDR1 TSWWSYY and CDR2 QGS. The CDR3 sequence is CALGGDGLPLIWGILRPYTDKLIF. Written as DNA, the CDR3 is TGTGCTCTTGGGGGAGACGGCCTCCCTCTGATCTGGGGGATACTTAGGCCTTACACCGATAAACTCATCTTT.

Comments on this clone: TCRdb's entry gives the protein of a much larger clone, which mismatches this DNA's translation at residue 3, likely from a read error; the protein reported here is translated from the DNA. This chain uses TRDV2 with TRDJ1; possibly TRDD3 for D (5 bases). Looked up from germline, CDR1 is GEAIGNYY and CDR2 is EKD. The CDR3 is made up of 15 amino acids. The CDR3 DNA is TGTGCCCGTGACCCTTTGACTGGAGCGACCGATAAACTCATCTTT. Its translation is CARDPLTGATDKLIF.

By frequency in the sample, this clone is medium-sized. A read error is the likely source, as a far larger clone sits one nucleotide away. The same CDR3 is also encoded by other DNA sequences in this sample. The chain joins TRDV2 to TRDJ1; TRDD3 might be the D (6 bases). CDR3 length equals 17 residues. CDR1 and CDR2 from the germline V gene are GEAIGNYY and EKD. The CDR3 is CACDTVVRGSSTDKLIF. The CDR3 DNA reads TGTGCCTGCGACACCGTCGTTAGGGGATCCAGCACCGATAAACTCATCTTT.

This clone was seen a few times. This sequence is one base from a far larger clone and is likely a read error. The chain is built from TRDV2 and TRDJ1; 11 nucleotides match TRDD3. The CDR3 sequence is 18 residues long. CDR1 is GEAIGNYY, CDR2 EKD, per germline. The CDR3 sequence: CACGTVSGGYSYTDKLIF. The CDR3 coding sequence is TGTGCCTGTGGCACCGTGTCTGGGGGATACTCGTACACCGATAAACTCATCTTT.

J is TRDJ1 and V is TRDV2; 11 nucleotides match TRDD3. The CDR3 contains 18 residues. The germline CDR1 and CDR2 sequences are GEAIGNYY and EKD. V was clipped by 0 bases and J by 0 bases; unmatched bases: 8. The CDR3 nucleotides read TGTGCCTGTGACACCGTTAGCCTGGGGGATACTGACACCGATAAACTCATCTTT. Amino acid sequence: CACDTVSLGDTDTDKLIF.

By sample fraction, this clone is medium-sized. This likely came from a read error, as a far larger clone is one base away. The CDR3 spells CACDTLLGDTPTGTDRLIF. CDR3 in DNA: TGTGCCTGTGACACCTTACTGGGGGATACGCCTACGGGCACCGATAGACTCATCTTT. The rearrangement joins TRDV2 to TRDJ1, with 13 bases matching TRDD3. Per germline, CDR1 GEAIGNYY and CDR2 EKD. The CDR3 loop spans 19 amino acids.

Remarks on this clone: This sequence is one base from a far larger clone and is likely a read error. The same CDR3 can be traced to other DNA sequences in this sample. CDR3 loop: CACDTYWGDESDSLARFDKLIF. CDR3 DNA sequence: TGTGCCTGTGACACGTACTGGGGTGATGAGTCGGATTCGCTTGCTCGCTTCGATAAACTCATCTTT. The chain employs TRDV2 and TRDJ1; TRDD3 agrees at 7 bases. The V and J ends lost 1 base and 4 bases, in that order; junction bases with no gene match: 29. This CDR3 has 22 amino acids. Germline V gene lookup returns CDR1 GEAIGNYY and CDR2 EKD.

This clone has only a few counts. The chain joins TRDV2 to TRDJ1; 12 bases map to TRDD3. V shed 1 base, J shed 3 bases, and the junction held 2 bases outside the gene matches. Germline-derived CDR1 and CDR2 are GEAIGNYY and EKD. This CDR3 comprises 15 residues. Written as DNA, the CDR3 is TGTGCCTGTGACACTCTGGGGGATACGGCCGATAAACTCATCTTT. Protein: CACDTLGDTADKLIF.

This clone is deemed hyperexpanded (1% or more). This sample also contains other DNA sequences that code for the same CDR3. The chain employs TRDV2 and TRDJ1; 13 nucleotides agree with TRDD3. The ends lost 4 bases at V and 2 bases at J; junction bases unmatched: 9. The CDR3 has 17 residues. Germline V lookup: CDR1 GEAIGNYY, CDR2 EKD. The CDR3, as DNA: TGTGCCTGTGAAAGACTCGTACTGGGGGATACGACCGATAAACTCATCTTT. It encodes CACERLVLGDTTDKLIF.

Concerning this clone itself: The protein TCRdb lists belongs to a much larger clone and differs from this DNA's translation at residue 12, which points to a read error; the protein shown is made from the DNA. V and J are TRDV1 and TRDJ1; the match to TRDD3 covers 8 bases. Per the germline V gene, CDR1 is TSWWSYY and CDR2 is QGS. This CDR3 is built from 22 residues. The trim removed 1 base at V and 7 bases at J, leaving 29 bases unmatched. CDR3 region: CALGEPRIPSYCGIRAILKLIF. CDR3 in DNA: TGTGCTCTTGGGGAACCGAGGATTCCCAGCTACTGTGGGATACGTGCAATTCTTAAACTCATCTTT.

This clone came up a few times. One base separates it from a far larger clone, so it is likely a read error. The V and J genes are TRDV2 and TRDJ1, with TRDD3 matching over 13 bases. With V trimmed by 5 bases and J by 0 bases, 17 bases remained unmatched. The CDR3 covers 20 residues. From germline, CDR1 is GEAIGNYY and CDR2 EKD. CDR3 DNA: TGTGCCTGTGGCGCCGTACTGGGGGATACGCAAAATCACCACACCGATAAACTCATCTTT. Encoded protein: CACGAVLGDTQNHHTDKLIF.

This clone was counted between two and nine times. TCRdb attributes to this sequence the protein of a much larger clone, which differs from the DNA translation at residue 10; a read error is likely, and the protein displayed is translated from the DNA. The chain has TRDV1 and TRDJ1; TRDD3 matches 10 bases. The CDR3 spans 20 residues. The germline gives CDR1 TSWWSYY, CDR2 QGS. Germline trimming cut 0 bases from V and 5 bases from J; bases unmatched to any gene: 18. The CDR3 here is CALGELLPSHWGIMSDKLIF. CDR3 nucleotides: TGTGCTCTTGGGGAACTCCTTCCGTCGCACTGGGGGATCATGTCGGATAAACTCATCTTT.

Notes on this clone: Translating this DNA gives a protein that differs at residue 9 from the TCRdb one, which belongs to a much larger clone; a read error is likely, and the protein shown is this translation. This sequence joins TRDV2 and TRDJ1; TRDD3 agrees at 8 bases. CDR3 length: 19 amino acids. Per germline, CDR1 GEAIGNYY and CDR2 EKD. The trim removed 0 bases at V and 0 bases at J, leaving 14 bases unmatched. CDR3: CACDTVLGAPGVYTDKLIF. CDR3 nucleotides: TGTGCCTGTGACACCGTACTGGGGGCCCCGGGGGTGTACACCGATAAACTCATCTTT.

As for this clone: Just one base apart from a much larger clone, this may be a read error. The V call is TRDV2, the J call TRDJ1; no reliable D call. Per the germline V gene, CDR1 is GEAIGNYY and CDR2 is EKD. The CDR3 is 15 amino acids. V lost 3 bases, J lost 10 bases, and 23 bases lay in between. CDR3 sequence: CACDPVYNSGARLIF. In DNA, the CDR3 is TGTGCCTGTGACCCCGTATATAATTCGGGTGCTCGACTCATCTTT.

The sample holds a few counts of this clone. A single base is all that separates this from a far larger clone, so a read error is likely. This specimen includes other DNA sequences encoding the same CDR3. The rearrangement uses TRDV2 and TRDJ1, with 9 bases fitting TRDD3. Germline-derived CDR1 and CDR2 are GEAIGNYY and EKD. The CDR3 contains 20 residues. The chain's CDR3 is CACDTLIRTGGHPYTDKLIF. CDR3 in DNA: TGTGCCTGCGACACCCTAATCCGTACTGGGGGACACCCGTACACCGATAAACTCATCTTT.

This clone came up a few times. A far larger clone lies a single base away; this is likely a read error. Other nucleotide sequences from this sample produce the same CDR3. V is TRDV2 and J is TRDJ1; 7 nucleotides match TRDD3. The CDR3 is made up of 17 amino acids. CDR1 and CDR2 (germline): GEAIGNYY, EKD. CDR3 amino acids: CACDPVGGDLHTDKLIF. CDR3 nucleotide sequence: TGTGCCTGTGACCCCGTTGGGGGGGATCTCCACACCGATAAACTCATTTTT.

Concerning this clone: A far larger clone is off by one base, so a read error is likely. Other DNA variants within this sample encode the same CDR3. This sequence joins TRDV2 and TRDJ1, with 11 bases aligning to TRDD3. The CDR3 extends over 16 amino acids. CDR1 and CDR2 (germline): GEAIGNYY, EKD. The CDR3 DNA follows: TGCGCCTGTGACACTCTGGGGGATACTGACACCGATAAACTCATCTTT. Residues: CACDTLGDTDTDKLIF.

This clone appeared a few times. This sequence is one base from a far larger clone and is likely a read error. Other DNA sequences in the same sample also yield this CDR3. The chain combines TRAV29/DV5 with TRDJ1; 9 nucleotides line up with TRDD3. Losses at the gene ends were 7 bases for V and 2 bases for J; bases not matched to a gene: 27. Germline CDR1 and CDR2: NSMFDY and ISSIKDK. The CDR3 has 20 residues. The CDR3 loop reads CATPSPGMGDMEERTDKLIF. For the CDR3, the DNA is TGTGCAACCCCCTCCCCGGGGATGGGGGATATGGAGGAGAGAACCGATAAACTCATCTTT.

This clone was detected ten times or more. The same CDR3 also results from other DNA sequences found in this sample. V and J are TRDV2 and TRDJ1; TRDD3 aligns across 13 bases. Germline V CDR1 and CDR2: GEAIGNYY, EKD. The CDR3 length is 15 residues. V was clipped by 3 bases and J by 2 bases; unmatched bases: 2. DNA of the CDR3: TGTGCCTGTGACGTACTGGGGGATACGACCGATAAACTCATCTTT. The encoded protein is CACDVLGDTTDKLIF.

This clone showed up just a few times. Translating this DNA gives a protein that differs at residue 11 from the TCRdb one, which belongs to a much larger clone; a read error is likely, and the protein shown is this translation. The chain employs TRDV2 and TRDJ1; 7 bases line up with TRDD3. J lost 0 bases, V lost 0 bases, and 15 bases had no gene match. The CDR3 is 19 residues long. CDR1 GEAIGNYY and CDR2 EKD come from the germline V gene. CDR3 in DNA: TGTGCCTGTGACACCGTACTGGGGACCCCGGAGGTGTACACCGATAAACTCATCTTT. Residues: CACDTVLGTPEVYTDKLIF.

This clone was detected a few times. Compared with germline, one end of the junction differs, possibly owing to a read error. The chain couples TRDV2 to TRDJ1; 12 bases are a match to TRDD3. Germline loops: CDR1 GEAIGNYY, CDR2 EKD. The CDR3 has 19 residues. The CDR3 region is CACDTVSLGDTRYTNKLIF. The CDR3 DNA is TGTGCCTGTGACACCGTTAGCCTGGGGGATACGCGGTACACCAATAAACTCATCTTT.

This clone rates as medium-sized. A read error is likely here: a far larger clone is one base away. The chain couples TRDV2 to TRDJ2; TRDD3 matches 7 bases. The length of the CDR3 is 18 residues. Losses at the gene ends were 1 base for V and 4 bases for J; bases not matched to a gene: 14. Germline assignment: CDR1 GEAIGNYY and CDR2 EKD. The CDR3 here is CACDTLGATPSSTAQLFF. CDR3 DNA sequence: TGTGCCTGTGACACTCTGGGGGCCACCCCCTCTTCGACAGCACAACTCTTCTTT.

Comments on this clone: The protein given by TCRdb reflects a much larger clone and differs at residue 10 from this DNA's translation, likely from a read error; the protein shown is the DNA's translation. The V call is TRDV2, the J call TRDJ1; 10 bases match TRDD3. V shed 2 bases and J 3 bases; nucleotides not matched to a gene: 5. CDR3 size: 15 residues. Germline V gene data show CDR1 as GEAIGNYY and CDR2 as EKD. The CDR3 loop reads CACDSLGDRPDKLIF. DNA of the CDR3: TGTGCCTGTGACAGTCTGGGGGATAGACCCGATAAACTCATCTTT.